This T cell receptor (beta chain) was sequenced in a study of radiotherapy plus CTLA-4 blockade in lung cancer (dated by TCRdb to between 2017 and 2018). As for the study more broadly: Objective responses were observed in 18% of enrolled patients, and disease control was achieved in about 32%.

Between the V and J ends, shortened by 2 bases and 0 bases respectively, the junction contains 13 bases. Inclusive of the bounding cysteine and phenylalanine, the CDR3 is 16 residues long. The kept DNA is CDR3 alone, 48 bases in frame from the first base. Via the germline V gene (reference sequence), CDR1 is LNHDA and CDR2 SQIVND. The method was the immunoSEQ multiplex PCR assay. In TCRdb, the immuneACCESS table is reduced to in-frame sequences with V and J assigned. These tables do not hold every clone; where another copy was compared, an unresolved V gene accounts for under half, and the others remain unexplained. The sample includes 45,000 or so clones, with about 72% observed a single time. The ten largest clones represent roughly 11% of the sample. The study tested focal radiation therapy combined with CTLA-4 blockade (ipilimumab) in patients with chemo-refractory metastatic non-small-cell lung cancer.

The investigation overall reported the following: The strongest predictors of response, as reported, were early dynamic changes in blood T cell clones along with a rise in serum interferon-beta after radiation. After treatment with radiotherapy and ipilimumab, TCR clones that came from tumors expanded in the peripheral blood.

A word on this clone: It has no known antigen specificity. No much larger clonotype is one base removed from it; base qualities were not supplied.

This clonotype was sampled from a human donor with non-small cell lung cancer who had stable disease on radiotherapy plus ipilimumab. This chain joins TRBV19 to TRBJ1-1, and the D gene may be TRBD1, 5 bases matching. This specimen consisted of peripheral blood, obtained from a patient treated with radiotherapy plus ipilimumab. The CDR3 region has the sequence CASSILAGRVNTEAFF. DNA sequence: TGTGCCAGTAGTATATTGGCAGGCAGGGTGAACACTGAAGCTTTCTTT. The CDR3 plus the reference TRBV19 and TRBJ1-1 genes for the other parts give the full variable domain: DGGITQSPKYLFRKEGQNVTLSCEQNLNHDAMYWYRQDPGQGLRLIYYSQIVNDFQKGDIAEGYSVSREKKESFPLTVTSAQKNPTAFYLCASSILAGRVNTEAFFGQGTRLTVV.